Listed below are T cell receptor beta chains from one sample, sequenced in a study of blood T cell repertoires in COVID-19. Repertoires were generated with immunoSEQ multiplex PCR, while TCRdb's copy carries only in-frame clones and drops some. This sample has fewer than 250,000 clones, with roughly nine tenths found just once. The specimen sequenced was peripheral blood. The receptors stem from a man younger than 45 with acute or convalescent COVID-19. Each CDR3 is given without its conserved first and last residue. Each record gives: J gene, V gene, CDR3 protein.

J gene: TRBJ1-2
V gene: TRBV9
CDR3 protein: ASSETGSNGYT

J gene: TRBJ2-7
V gene: TRBV11-3
CDR3 protein: ASSAGQGSSYEQY

J gene: TRBJ1-5
V gene: TRBV28
CDR3 protein: ASTLFSNQPQH

J gene: TRBJ2-1
V gene: TRBV19
CDR3 protein: ASDIGAGRGEQF

J gene: TRBJ1-5
V gene: TRBV19
CDR3 protein: ASSPQGNQPQH

J gene: TRBJ2-7
V gene: TRBV5-1
CDR3 protein: ASSPLAVNYEQY

J gene: TRBJ1-2
V gene: TRBV24-1
CDR3 protein: ATSDWDSSYGYT

J gene: TRBJ1-1
V gene: TRBV30
CDR3 protein: AWRMEVEAF

J gene: TRBJ2-1
V gene: TRBV7-9
CDR3 protein: ASSFPAGQVVEQF

J gene: TRBJ2-7
V gene: TRBV30
CDR3 protein: AWSAGTSGPYEQY

J gene: TRBJ2-1
V gene: TRBV5-1
CDR3 protein: ASSSGTGKWNEQF

J gene: TRBJ2-3
V gene: TRBV2
CDR3 protein: ASGGGTPQY

J gene: TRBJ1-1
V gene: TRBV30
CDR3 protein: AWSARQGTEAF

J gene: TRBJ2-2
V gene: TRBV2
CDR3 protein: ASSDEGQGWTGELF

J gene: TRBJ1-5
V gene: TRBV6-5
CDR3 protein: ASSFTGQSNQPQH

J gene: TRBJ2-2
V gene: TRBV18
CDR3 protein: ASSPLDRKNTGELF

J gene: TRBJ2-3
V gene: TRBV7-2
CDR3 protein: ASSLAGTSGSADTQY

J gene: TRBJ2-3
V gene: TRBV28
CDR3 protein: ASSLSGAGATDTQY

J gene: TRBJ1-5
V gene: TRBV7-8
CDR3 protein: ASSLARGFSNQPQH

J gene: TRBJ1-3
V gene: TRBV5-4
CDR3 protein: ASSQRTGSSGNTIY

J gene: TRBJ2-3
V gene: TRBV9
CDR3 protein: ASSVGIAGGRPDTQY

J gene: TRBJ1-1
V gene: TRBV4-1
CDR3 protein: ASSQPIGGRNTEAF

J gene: TRBJ2-5
V gene: TRBV5-1
CDR3 protein: ASSTSGRYQETQY

J gene: TRBJ1-2
V gene: TRBV4-2
CDR3 protein: ASSRDRGNYGYT